Sequencing of this T cell receptor (beta chain) was carried out in a study of blood T cells in healthy people across ages. The second PCR ran about 7 to 12 cycles with a sample-barcoded 5' primer and J-beta primers. TCRdb re-called the 5' RACE reads through MiXCR, storing one row per CDR3 protein. This sample carries approximately 1.5 million distinct CDR3 sequences, about 32% of them seen once, and the ten largest clones take around 11%. With respect to this clonotype: What it binds is unknown.

With 7 bases removed from V and 6 bases from J, the gap between germline ends came to 19 bases. The CDR3 is made up of 15 amino acids. The germline gives CDR1 MNHEY, CDR2 SMNVEV (reference sequence). General study findings and limits: Among T cells, TCR beta diversity per million cells dropped roughly linearly as age rose.

The sequence was obtained from a woman between 25 and 40 years old in good health. The chain joins TRBV27 to TRBJ1-5; maybe TRBD1 (6 bases). Material: blood. The CDR3 DNA is TGTGCCAGCAATCAGGTACAGGGAGGTAGTCAGCCCCAGCATTTT. Translation gives CASNQVQGGSQPQHF.